Following are 19 T cell receptor beta chains from one sample sequenced in a study of blood T cell repertoires in COVID-19. Produced via immunoSEQ multiplex PCR; TCRdb's table is partial and in-frame only. The data show around 180,000 clones, with approximately 86% seen just once and about 9.1% held by the top ten. Sequenced material: peripheral blood. The receptors stem from an elderly woman with acute or convalescent COVID-19.

The chain employs TRBV19 and TRBJ2-7, with 10 bases lining up with TRBD1. The V segment lost 7 bases and the J segment 1 base; nucleotides outside the gene matches: 10. The CDR3 sequence is 16 residues long. From germline, CDR1 is LNHDA and CDR2 SQIVND (reference sequence). The CDR3: CASTAQPGQGSYEQYF. In nucleotides, the CDR3 is TGTGCCAGTACCGCCCAGCCGGGACAGGGGTCCTACGAGCAGTACTTC.

This clone has only one observation. The chain couples TRBV6-1 to TRBJ2-2; TRBD1 agrees at 7 bases. The CDR3 is 15 residues long. Trimming took 1 base from V and 1 from J; bases not matched to a gene: 0. Germline assignment: CDR1 MNHNS and CDR2 SASEGT. In DNA form, the CDR3 reads TGTGCCAGCAGTGAAGGGACAGGGAACACCGGGGAGCTGTTTTTT. It translates to CASSEGTGNTGELFF.

The chain recombines TRBV5-1 with TRBJ1-4; D call uncertain. This CDR3 is built from 15 residues. Germline loops: CDR1 SGHRS, CDR2 YFSETQ. V lost 6 bases and J lost 8, with 20 bases in between. In nucleotides, the CDR3 is TGCGCCAGCAACTCCGTTGGTGAGCGCGGGGAAAAACTGTTTTTT. The encoded protein is CASNSVGERGEKLFF.

The chain couples TRBV25-1 to TRBJ1-6, with TRBD1 identical over 11 bases. This CDR3 contains 14 residues. Germline V gene sequence: CDR1 MGHDK, CDR2 SYGVNS. V was clipped by 4 bases and J by 10 bases; unmatched bases: 3. The CDR3 DNA sequence: TGTGCCAGCAGTGTGGGACAGGGGGGATCACCCCTCCACTTT. Protein sequence: CASSVGQGGSPLHF. The variable domain in full, with the rest retrieved from reference TRBV25-1 and TRBJ1-6, is EADIYQTPRYLVIGTGKKITLECSQTMGHDKMYWYQQDPGMELHLIHYSYGVNSTEKGDLSSESTVSRIRTEHFPLTLESARPSHTSQYLCASSVGQGGSPLHFGNGTRLTVT.

This chain uses TRBV4-1 with TRBJ2-1, with D possibly being TRBD1 (8 bases). The CDR3 covers 17 residues. In germline, CDR1 is MGHRA, CDR2 YSYEKL. Trimming stripped 7 bases from V and 3 bases from J, with 22 bases between. Written as DNA, the CDR3 is TGCGCCAGCACCCTCACCCGGACAGGGAGGGTCTACAATGAGCAGTTCTTC. Its protein product is CASTLTRTGRVYNEQFF.

The chain employs TRBV30 and TRBJ1-2, with TRBD1 matching 7 bases. Germline trimming cut 3 bases from V and 7 bases from J; bases unmatched to any gene: 5. Germline CDR1 is GTSNPN and CDR2 is SVGIG (reference sequence). This CDR3 comprises 12 residues. This CDR3 is CAWRGGGFGYTF. The CDR3 DNA is TGTGCCTGGAGAGGGGGCGGTTTTGGCTACACCTTC. The complete variable domain, with remaining parts taken from reference TRBV30 and TRBJ1-2, reads SQTIHQWPATLVQPVGSPLSLECTVEGTSNPNLYWYRQAAGRGLQLLFYSVGIGQISSEVPQNLSASRPQDRQFILSSKKLLLSDSGFYLCAWRGGGFGYTFGSGTRLTVV.

V is TRBV7-2 and J is TRBJ1-4, with no clear D. Trimming removed 2 bases from V and 5 bases from J, with 9 bases in between. This CDR3 has 14 residues. In germline, CDR1 is SGHTA, CDR2 FQGNSA. CDR3 amino acids: CASSLMPGNEKLFF. DNA for the CDR3: TGTGCCAGCAGCTTAATGCCGGGAAATGAAAAACTGTTTTTT.

J is TRBJ2-1 and V is TRBV12-5; D unclear. The CDR3 contains 12 residues. V was trimmed by 9 bases and J by 6 bases, leaving 12 bases between them. Germline values: CDR1 LGHNT, CDR2 FRNRAP. This CDR3 is CASYLSPNEQFF. For the CDR3, the DNA is TGTGCTAGCTACCTAAGCCCCAATGAGCAGTTCTTC.

The chain uses TRBV6-5 and TRBJ1-3; no firm D call. This CDR3 is built from 15 residues. Germline V gene lookup returns CDR1 MNHEY and CDR2 SVGAGI. The V and J ends lost 7 bases and 3 bases respectively, with 16 bases between them. CDR3 region: CASIPDGGGGNTIYF. As DNA, the CDR3 is TGTGCCAGCATTCCAGATGGAGGAGGTGGAAACACCATATATTTT.

V gene TRBV30 combines with J gene TRBJ1-1, with a possible D match to TRBD1 (5 bases). V was shortened by 4 bases and J by 0 bases, with 9 bases between the two germline ends. CDR3 length: 13 amino acids. Germline V gene sequence: CDR1 GTSNPN, CDR2 SVGIG (reference sequence). The CDR3 spells CAWNPGMNTEAFF. The CDR3 nucleotides are TGTGCCTGGAACCCAGGGATGAACACTGAAGCTTTCTTT.

This clone showed up just once. The gene calls are TRBV18 and TRBJ1-5; D is unresolved. CDR3 length: 17 amino acids. Germline loops: CDR1 KGHSH, CDR2 LQKENI. Trimming pared 5 bases from V and 2 bases from J, leaving 19 bases between. CDR3 sequence reads: CASSERGSGLGNQPQHF. As DNA, the CDR3 is TGTGCCAGCTCAGAGCGAGGGTCGGGATTAGGCAATCAGCCCCAGCATTTT. The full variable domain, rest sourced from reference TRBV18 and TRBJ1-5, is NAGVMQNPRHLVRRRGQEARLRCSPMKGHSHVYWYRQLPEEGLKFMVYLQKENIIDESGMPKERFSAEFPKEGPSILRIQQVVRGDSAAYFCASSERGSGLGNQPQHFGDGTRLSIL.

This clone has just one count. The V call is TRBV4-1, the J call TRBJ1-2, with 9 positions matching TRBD1. Germline V gene data show CDR1 as MGHRA and CDR2 as YSYEKL. Losses at the gene ends were 5 bases for V and 7 bases for J; bases not matched to a gene: 2. This CDR3 contains 12 residues. In DNA form, the CDR3 reads TGCGCCAGCAGCTACAGGGGGCTTGGCTACACCTTC. Translated: CASSYRGLGYTF.

This clone was seen a handful of times. The chain is built from TRBV5-1 and TRBJ2-7; the match to TRBD2 covers 9 bases. V lost 4 bases and J lost 3; bases outside the gene matches: 8. The CDR3 is 15 residues long. CDR1 and CDR2 from the germline V gene are SGHRS and YFSETQ. The chain's CDR3 is CASSRPSGTLYEQYF. As DNA, the CDR3 is TGCGCCAGCAGCCGGCCTAGCGGGACCCTCTACGAGCAGTACTTC.

The V gene is TRBV19, the J gene TRBJ1-5, with D maybe TRBD1 (5 bases). CDR3 size: 15 residues. Trimming shortened V by 1 base and J by 1 base, and 8 bases separated the two germline ends. From germline, CDR1 is LNHDA and CDR2 SQIVND (reference sequence). The CDR3 bases are TGTGCCAGTAGTATAGGGCAGGGAAGCAATCAGCCCCAGCATTTT. Translated: CASSIGQGSNQPQHF.

This chain connects TRBV12-3 or TRBV12-4 to TRBJ1-5; D possibly corresponds to TRBD1 (5 bases). The length of the CDR3 is 12 residues. Trimming took 6 bases from V and 6 from J, leaving 9 bases between them. The CDR3 loop reads CASSRGFQPQHF. CDR3 DNA sequence: TGTGCCAGCAGCCGGGGGTTTCAGCCCCAGCATTTT.

The rearrangement joins TRBV19 to TRBJ1-1; D ambiguous. V was cut by 1 base and J by 1 base, with 16 bases left in between. The CDR3 loop spans 17 amino acids. The germline gives CDR1 LNHDA, CDR2 SQIVND (reference sequence). The CDR3 sequence is CASSIGAWSFQNTEAFF. In DNA, the CDR3 is TGTGCCAGTAGTATAGGGGCATGGTCCTTCCAGAACACTGAAGCTTTCTTT.

This clone was picked up one time. The V and J genes are TRBV12-3 or TRBV12-4 and TRBJ2-3, with D unresolved. The CDR3 spans 12 residues. Trimming took off 6 bases at V and 2 bases at J, with 6 bases between the two ends. The CDR3 here is CASRQNTDTQYF. CDR3 in DNA: TGTGCCAGCAGGCAGAACACAGATACGCAGTATTTT.

This chain links TRBV28 with TRBJ1-1; D gene uncertain. V lost 4 bases, J lost 4 bases, and 19 bases lay in between. Germline values: CDR1 MDHEN, CDR2 SYDVKM. CDR3 length: 16 residues. This CDR3 reads CASSSPARGRFTEAFF. The CDR3, as DNA: TGTGCCAGCAGTTCCCCGGCACGGGGAAGATTCACTGAAGCTTTCTTT.

Only a few counts were recorded for this clone. The J gene is TRBJ1-1, the V gene TRBV5-5, with D possibly being TRBD1 (5 bases). The V end lost 4 bases, the J end lost 8 bases, and 12 bases lay between the germline ends. CDR1 is SGHKS and CDR2 is YYEKEE in the germline V gene (reference sequence). This CDR3 region has 12 residues. The CDR3 protein is CASSGNRIEAFF. CDR3 DNA: TGTGCCAGCAGCGGGAACAGGATCGAAGCTTTCTTT.